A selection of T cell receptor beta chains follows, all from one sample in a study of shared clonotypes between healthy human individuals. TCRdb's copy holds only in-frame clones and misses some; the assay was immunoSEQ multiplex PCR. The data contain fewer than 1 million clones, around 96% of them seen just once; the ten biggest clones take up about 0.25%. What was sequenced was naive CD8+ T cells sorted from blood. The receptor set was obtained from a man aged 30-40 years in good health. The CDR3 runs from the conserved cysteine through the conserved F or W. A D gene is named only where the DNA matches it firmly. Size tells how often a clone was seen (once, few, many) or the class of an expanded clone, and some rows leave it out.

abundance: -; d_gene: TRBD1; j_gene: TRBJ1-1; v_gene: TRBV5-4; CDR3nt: TGTGCCAGCAGCCCGAATCCGGGACAGGGCGGCACTGAAGCTTTCTTT; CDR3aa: CASSPNPGQGGTEAFF
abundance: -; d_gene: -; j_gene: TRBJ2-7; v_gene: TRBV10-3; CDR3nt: TGTGCCATCAGTGAGTCGTCTGACAGGTCCTACGAGCAGTACTTC; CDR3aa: CAISESSDRSYEQYF
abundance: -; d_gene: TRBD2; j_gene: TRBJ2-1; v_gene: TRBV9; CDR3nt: TGTGCCAGCAGCGTCGAGGGACTATGGGCTGAGCAGTTCTTC; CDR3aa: CASSVEGLWAEQFF
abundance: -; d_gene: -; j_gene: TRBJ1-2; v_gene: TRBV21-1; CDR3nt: TGTGCCAGCAGCAAACGGGCAGTTAACTATGGCTACACCTTC; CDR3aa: CASSKRAVNYGYTF
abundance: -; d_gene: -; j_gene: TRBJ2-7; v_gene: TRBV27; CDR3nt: TGTGCCAGCAGTATTTCCCCGGGCCGGAGGGAGCAGTACTTC; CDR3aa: CASSISPGRREQYF
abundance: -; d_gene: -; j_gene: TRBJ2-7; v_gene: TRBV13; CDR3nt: TGTGCCAGCAGCTTATTAACGGAGGGAAGCTCCTACGAGCAGTACTTC; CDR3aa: CASSLLTEGSSYEQYF
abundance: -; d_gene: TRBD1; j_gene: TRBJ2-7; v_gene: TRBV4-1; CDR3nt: TGCGCCAGCAGTTTGACAGGGTCGGCCGAGCAGTACTTC; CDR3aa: CASSLTGSAEQYF
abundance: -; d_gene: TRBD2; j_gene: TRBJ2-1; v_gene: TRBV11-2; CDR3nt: TGTGCCAGCAGCTCTATAGTACTAGCGTTTGAGCAGTTCTTC; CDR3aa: CASSSIVLAFEQFF
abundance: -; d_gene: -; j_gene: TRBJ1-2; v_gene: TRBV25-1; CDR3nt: TGTGCCAGCAACCAGGGGATCTATGGCTACACCTTC; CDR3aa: CASNQGIYGYTF
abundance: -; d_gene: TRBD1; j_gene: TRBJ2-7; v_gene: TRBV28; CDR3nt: TGTGCCAGCAGGCATGACAGGGGCTCCTACGAGCAGTACTTC; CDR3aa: CASRHDRGSYEQYF
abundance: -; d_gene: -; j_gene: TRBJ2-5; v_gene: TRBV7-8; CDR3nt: TGTGCCAGCAGCAACGGACACCCCCAAGAGACCCAGTACTTC; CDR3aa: CASSNGHPQETQYF
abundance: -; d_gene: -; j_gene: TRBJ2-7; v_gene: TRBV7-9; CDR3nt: TGTGCCAGCAGCTCTTCTTGGGACTACGAGCAGTACTTC; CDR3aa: CASSSSWDYEQYF
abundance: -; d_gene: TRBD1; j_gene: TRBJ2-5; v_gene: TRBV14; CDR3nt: TGTGCCAGCAACCAGGGGGCAGGGAGAGAGACCCAGTACTTC; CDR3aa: CASNQGAGRETQYF
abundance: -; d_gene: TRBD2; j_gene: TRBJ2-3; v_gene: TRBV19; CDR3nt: TGTGCCAGTAGTGTACTAGCGGGAGCAGGAGATACGCAGTATTTT; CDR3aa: CASSVLAGAGDTQYF
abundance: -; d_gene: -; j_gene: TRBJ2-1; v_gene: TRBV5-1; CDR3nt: TGCGCCAGCAGCTTGTACGGGATGGTGGATGAGCAGTTCTTC; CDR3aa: CASSLYGMVDEQFF
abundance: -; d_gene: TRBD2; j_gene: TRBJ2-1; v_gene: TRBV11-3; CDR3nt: TGTGCCAGCAGCTCGACTAGCGGGAGGGACAATGAGCAGTTCTTC; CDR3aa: CASSSTSGRDNEQFF
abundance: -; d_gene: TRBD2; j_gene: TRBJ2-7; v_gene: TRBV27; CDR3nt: TGTGCCAGCAGTTTATCCCCGCGGGAGAGTTACGAGCAGTACTTC; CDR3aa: CASSLSPRESYEQYF
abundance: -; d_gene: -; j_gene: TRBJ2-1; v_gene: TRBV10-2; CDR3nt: TGCGCCAGCAGTGAGATGGGGAGCTACAATGAGCAGTTCTTC; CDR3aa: CASSEMGSYNEQFF
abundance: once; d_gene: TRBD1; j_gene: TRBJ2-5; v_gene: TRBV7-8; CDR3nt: TGTGCCAGCAGCCAGGGGACAGAAGAGACCCAGTACTTC; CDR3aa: CASSQGTEETQYF
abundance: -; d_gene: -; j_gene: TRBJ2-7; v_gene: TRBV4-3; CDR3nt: TGCGCCAGCAGCCAAGAGGGGCGGTACGAGCAGTACTTC; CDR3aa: CASSQEGRYEQYF
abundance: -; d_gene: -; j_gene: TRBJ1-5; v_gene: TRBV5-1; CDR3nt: TGCGCCAGCAGCGAGGGCCATGGCAATCAGCCCCAGCATTTT; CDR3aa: CASSEGHGNQPQHF
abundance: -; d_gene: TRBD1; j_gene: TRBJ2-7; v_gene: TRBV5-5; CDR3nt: TGTGCCAGCAGCTTGGGGACAGGCGCCTACGAGCAGTACTTC; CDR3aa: CASSLGTGAYEQYF
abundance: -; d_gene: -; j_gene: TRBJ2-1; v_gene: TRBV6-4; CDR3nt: TGTGCCAGCAGTGATGGGACTCGAATCATCAATGAGCAGTTCTTC; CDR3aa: CASSDGTRIINEQFF
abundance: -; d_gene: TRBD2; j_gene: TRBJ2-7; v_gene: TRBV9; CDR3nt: TGTGCCAGCAGCCAGACGGGAGGTGGGAGTCTCTACGAGCAGTACTTC; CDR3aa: CASSQTGGGSLYEQYF
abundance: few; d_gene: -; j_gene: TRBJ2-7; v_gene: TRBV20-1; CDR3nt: TGCAGTGCTAGCCCTTACGAGCAGTACTTC; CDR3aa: CSASPYEQYF
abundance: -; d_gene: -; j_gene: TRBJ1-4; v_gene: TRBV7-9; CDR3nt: TGTGCCAGCAGCTTAGCGGCCCAGGGTTCTACTAATGAAAAACTGTTTTTT; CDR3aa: CASSLAAQGSTNEKLFF
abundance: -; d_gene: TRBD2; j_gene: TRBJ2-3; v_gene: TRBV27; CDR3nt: TGTGCCAGCCGTAGCGGGGCCTCTAGCACAGATACGCAGTATTTT; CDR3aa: CASRSGASSTDTQYF
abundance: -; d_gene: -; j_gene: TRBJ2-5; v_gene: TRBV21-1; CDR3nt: TGTGCCAGCAGCAAAGAGGGTAGGGGGCAAGAGACCCAGTACTTC; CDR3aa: CASSKEGRGQETQYF
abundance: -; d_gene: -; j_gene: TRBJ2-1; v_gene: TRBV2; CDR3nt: TGTGCCACCCCTAACTACAATGAGCAGTTCTTC; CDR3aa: CATPNYNEQFF
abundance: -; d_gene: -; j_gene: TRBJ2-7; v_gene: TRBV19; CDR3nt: TGTGCCAGTAGTATAGGGCTGTCCGACTACGAGCAGTACTTC; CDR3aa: CASSIGLSDYEQYF
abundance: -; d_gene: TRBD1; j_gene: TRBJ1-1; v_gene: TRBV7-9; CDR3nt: TGTGCCAGCAGCCTTACAGGGGCGCGGACAGCTTTCTTT; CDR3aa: CASSLTGARTAFF
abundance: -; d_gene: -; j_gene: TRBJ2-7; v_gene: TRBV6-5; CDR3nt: TGTGCCAGCAGCAGGACAGTCTACGAGCAGTACTTC; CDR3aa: CASSRTVYEQYF
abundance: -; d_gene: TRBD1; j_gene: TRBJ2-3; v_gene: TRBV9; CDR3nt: TGTGCCAGCAGAAAAGGACAGGGAAGCACAGATACGCAGTATTTT; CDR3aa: CASRKGQGSTDTQYF
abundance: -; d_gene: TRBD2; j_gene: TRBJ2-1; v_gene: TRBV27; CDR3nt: TGTGCCAGCAGTATCCTAGGAGCGGGAGGGCCCTACAATGAGCAGTTCTTC; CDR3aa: CASSILGAGGPYNEQFF
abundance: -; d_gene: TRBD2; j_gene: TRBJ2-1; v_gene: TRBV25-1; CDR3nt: TGTGCCAGCAGTGATAGTAGCGGGAGGGCCTTGGACAATGAGCAGTTCTTC; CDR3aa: CASSDSSGRALDNEQFF
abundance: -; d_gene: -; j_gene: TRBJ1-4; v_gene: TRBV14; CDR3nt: TGTGCCAGCGTTGGGGGCGCAACTAATGAAAAACTGTTTTTT; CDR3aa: CASVGGATNEKLFF
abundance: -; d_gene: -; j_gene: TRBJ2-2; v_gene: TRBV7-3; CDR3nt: TGTGCCAGCAGCCTAGGGGCAGGTGGTACCGGGGAGCTGTTTTTT; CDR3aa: CASSLGAGGTGELFF
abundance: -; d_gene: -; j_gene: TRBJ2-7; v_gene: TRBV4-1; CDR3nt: TGCGCCAGCAGCCCCTGGGCCGGGAGCTCCTACGAGCAGTACTTC; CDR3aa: CASSPWAGSSYEQYF
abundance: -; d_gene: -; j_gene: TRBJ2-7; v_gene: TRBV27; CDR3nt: TGTGCCAGCAGTTTAAACAGGGCCGACGAGCAGTACTTC; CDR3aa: CASSLNRADEQYF
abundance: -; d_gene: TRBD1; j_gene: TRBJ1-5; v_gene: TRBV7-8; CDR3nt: TGTGCCAGCACCGGGGACAGTTCTCAGCCCCAGCATTTT; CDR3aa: CASTGDSSQPQHF
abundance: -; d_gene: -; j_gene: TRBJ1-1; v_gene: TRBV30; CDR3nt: TGTGCCTGGAGTTTGGACACTGAAGCTTTCTTT; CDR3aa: CAWSLDTEAFF
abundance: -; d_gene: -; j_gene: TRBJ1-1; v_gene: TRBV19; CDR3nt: TGTGCCAGTAGTCCCGGAGTACAGGAGAACACTGAAGCTTTCTTT; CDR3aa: CASSPGVQENTEAFF
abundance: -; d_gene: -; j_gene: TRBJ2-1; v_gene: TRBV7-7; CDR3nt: TGTGCCAGCAGCTTAACGGGCGGAACCTACAATGAGCAGTTCTTC; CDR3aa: CASSLTGGTYNEQFF
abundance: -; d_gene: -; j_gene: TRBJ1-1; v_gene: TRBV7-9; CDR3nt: TGTGCCAGCAGCTTAGTGGCAGGAGGATACACTGAAGCTTTCTTT; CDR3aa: CASSLVAGGYTEAFF
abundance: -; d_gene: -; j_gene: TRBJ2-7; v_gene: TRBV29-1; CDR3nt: TGCAGCGTTGAATGGGCAGGGAGTAGCAACGAGCAGTACTTC; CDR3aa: CSVEWAGSSNEQYF
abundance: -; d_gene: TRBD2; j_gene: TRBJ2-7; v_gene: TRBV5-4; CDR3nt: TGTGCCAGCAGCTTACAAGCTAGCGGGAGTATAAACGAGCAGTACTTC; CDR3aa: CASSLQASGSINEQYF
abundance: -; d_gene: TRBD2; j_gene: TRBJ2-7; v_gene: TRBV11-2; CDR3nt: TGTGCCAGCAGCTTCGCTAGCGGGCTAACCTACGAGCAGTACTTC; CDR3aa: CASSFASGLTYEQYF
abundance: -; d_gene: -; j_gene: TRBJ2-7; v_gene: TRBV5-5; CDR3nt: TGTGCCAGCAGCTTGGGTCTGGGCTCCTACGAGCAGTACTTC; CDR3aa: CASSLGLGSYEQYF
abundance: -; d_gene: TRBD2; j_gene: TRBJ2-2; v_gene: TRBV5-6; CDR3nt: TGTGCCAGCAGCGGCTGGCGGCGGGAGCCCGGGGAGCTGTTTTTT; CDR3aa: CASSGWRREPGELFF
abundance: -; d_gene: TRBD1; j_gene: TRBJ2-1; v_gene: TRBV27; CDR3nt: TGTGCCAGCAGTCCCCTGGGACAGGGCTACAATGAGCAGTTCTTC; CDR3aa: CASSPLGQGYNEQFF
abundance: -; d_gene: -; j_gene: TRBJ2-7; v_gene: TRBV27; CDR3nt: TGTGCCAGCAGTCCGAGACCAGGGAAAAATATCTACGAGCAGTACTTC; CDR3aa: CASSPRPGKNIYEQYF
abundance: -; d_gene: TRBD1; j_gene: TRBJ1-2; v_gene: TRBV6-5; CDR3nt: TGTGCCAGCAGTTATAGGGACAGGGGGCGTAATCGTGGCTACACCTTC; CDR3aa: CASSYRDRGRNRGYTF
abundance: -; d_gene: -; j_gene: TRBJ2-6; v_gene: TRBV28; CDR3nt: TGTGCCACCCGGACGTGGGCCTCTGGGGCCAACGTCCTGACTTTC; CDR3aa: CATRTWASGANVLTF
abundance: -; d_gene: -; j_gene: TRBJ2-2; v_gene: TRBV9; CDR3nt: TGTGCCAGCAGCGTAGTTCAGAACACCGGGGAGCTGTTTTTT; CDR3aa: CASSVVQNTGELFF
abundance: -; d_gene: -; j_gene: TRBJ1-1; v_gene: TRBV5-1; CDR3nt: TGCGCCAGCAGCTTGCTGGGATCAGAGGTGGGCACTGAAGCTTTCTTT; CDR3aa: CASSLLGSEVGTEAFF
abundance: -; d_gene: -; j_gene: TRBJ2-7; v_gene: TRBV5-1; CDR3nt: TGCGCCAGCAGCGGCGACACGGGACACTCCTACGAGCAGTACTTC; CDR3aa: CASSGDTGHSYEQYF
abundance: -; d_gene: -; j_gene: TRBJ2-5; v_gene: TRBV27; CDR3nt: TGTGCCACCCAGAGTACTCGGGGGCGCCGGGAGACCCAGTACTTC; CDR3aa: CATQSTRGRRETQYF
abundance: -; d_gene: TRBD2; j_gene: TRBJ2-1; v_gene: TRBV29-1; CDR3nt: TGCAGCGTTGATTCTAGCGGGAATTACAATGAGCAGTTCTTC; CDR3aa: CSVDSSGNYNEQFF
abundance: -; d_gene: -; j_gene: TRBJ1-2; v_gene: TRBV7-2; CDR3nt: TGTGCCAGCAGCTTAACCCCAGGGAACTTAAACTATGGCTACACCTTC; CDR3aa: CASSLTPGNLNYGYTF
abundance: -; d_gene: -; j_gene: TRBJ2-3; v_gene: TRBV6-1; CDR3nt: TGTGCCAGCAGTGAAGGCCCTCTTCGGGGGGCTAGCACAGATACGCAGTATTTT; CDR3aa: CASSEGPLRGASTDTQYF